Each of the 14 T cell receptor beta chains below was sequenced from the same sample in a study of OX40 agonist ivuxolimab in advanced cancers. TCRdb's copy holds only in-frame clones and misses some; the assay was immunoSEQ multiplex PCR. The sample gives about 70,000 clones, roughly 87% of which show up once; less than 3% is in the top ten. The source material was CD4+ or CD8+ T cells sorted from blood, sampled in a trial of the OX40 agonist ivuxolimab. The receptors here all came from an adult with an advanced solid tumor such as melanoma, head and neck, liver or kidney cancer.

J is TRBJ2-1 and V is TRBV2; 8 bases map to TRBD2. The CDR3 covers 16 residues. Germline V gene sequence: CDR1 SNHLY, CDR2 FYNNEI. The trim removed 0 bases at V and 6 bases at J, leaving 7 bases unmatched. The CDR3 reads CASSEARLAGFNEQFF. The CDR3, as DNA: TGTGCCAGCAGTGAAGCTAGGCTAGCGGGCTTCAATGAGCAGTTCTTC. Full variable domain (outside the CDR3, taken from reference TRBV2 and TRBJ2-1): EPEVTQTPSHQVTQMGQEVILRCVPISNHLYFYWYRQILGQKVEFLVSFYNNEISEKSEIFDDQFSVERPDGSNFTLKIRSTKLEDSAMYFCASSEARLAGFNEQFFGPGTRLTVL.

This chain links TRBV5-1 with TRBJ2-2; 13 bases agree with TRBD2. The ends lost 4 bases at V and 7 bases at J; junction bases unmatched: 4. The CDR3 length is 15 residues. From germline, CDR1 is SGHRS and CDR2 YFSETQ. The DNA of the CDR3 is TGCGCCAGCAGCCAGACTAGCGGGAGGTTCGGGGAGCTGTTTTTT. Amino acids: CASSQTSGRFGELFF. The full variable domain, in which reference TRBV5-1 and TRBJ2-2 provide the parts outside the CDR3, is KAGVTQTPRYLIKTRGQQVTLSCSPISGHRSVSWYQQTPGQGLQFLFEYFSETQRNKGNFPGRFSGRQFSNSRSEMNVSTLELGDSALYLCASSQTSGRFGELFFGEGSRLTVL.

The chain carries TRBV5-3 and TRBJ1-4; 8 nucleotides align to TRBD1. TRBV5-3 is treated as an ORF (open reading frame) with a function not yet certain. The CDR3 totals 15 residues. The junction had 5 bases not matched to a gene; V was cut back by 2 bases and J by 5 bases. CDR3 region: CARSLFRDRNEKLFF. The CDR3 DNA reads TGTGCCAGAAGCTTATTTCGGGACAGGAATGAAAAACTGTTTTTT.

This clone was found a few times. This sequence joins TRBV4-1 and TRBJ1-5; 8 positions agree with TRBD1. Per the germline V gene, CDR1 is MGHRA and CDR2 is YSYEKL. The CDR3 length is 16 residues. Trimming at V came to 2 bases and at J to 6 bases, leaving 9 bases not matched to a gene. The CDR3 reads CASSQRQGSSGQPQHF. For the CDR3, the DNA is TGCGCCAGCAGCCAACGACAGGGGTCCAGCGGTCAGCCCCAGCATTTT.

About this clone itself: At one end the junction does not follow the germline gene, possibly because of a read error. The V and J genes are TRBV28 and TRBJ1-2; perhaps TRBD1 as D (6 bases). The CDR3 totals 15 residues. The V gene's germline CDR1 is MDHEN and CDR2 SYDVKM. The chain's CDR3 is CASSFSGAGNCGYTF. As DNA, the CDR3 is TGTGCCAGCAGTTTTTCGGGGGCTGGGAACTGTGGCTACACCTTC.

V is TRBV28 and J is TRBJ1-2; no firm D call. Per the germline V gene, CDR1 is MDHEN and CDR2 is SYDVKM. V was trimmed by 2 bases and J by 2 bases, leaving 9 bases between them. The CDR3 loop spans 14 amino acids. CDR3 loop: CASSLIGLNYGYTF. Written as DNA, the CDR3 is TGTGCCAGCAGTTTAATCGGGTTGAACTATGGCTACACCTTC.

The chain employs TRBV5-6 and TRBJ2-3; a weak D match, TRBD1 (6 bases). Per germline, CDR1 SGHDT and CDR2 YYEEEE. Trimming stripped 6 bases from V and 3 bases from J, with 23 bases between. This CDR3 has 17 residues. The CDR3 nucleotides read TGTGCCAGCATCTCTGCTAGAGGGGGAATTCAGACAGATACGCAGTATTTT. The encoded protein is CASISARGGIQTDTQYF. Supplemented by reference TRBV5-6 and TRBJ2-3, the full variable domain reads DAGVTQSPTHLIKTRGQQVTLRCSPKSGHDTVSWYQQALGQGPQFIFQYYEEEERQRGNFPDRFSGHQFPNYSSELNVNALLLGDSALYLCASISARGGIQTDTQYFGPGTRLTVL.

The chain links TRBV21-1 to TRBJ1-1. TRBV21-1 represents a pseudogene. The CDR3 extends over 15 amino acids. In DNA form, the CDR3 reads TGTGCCAGCAGCACGTGGCGTAGGCTGAACACTGAAGCTTTCTTT. This sequence encodes CASSTWRRLNTEAFF.

Only a few counts were recorded for this clone. V is TRBV6-6 and J is TRBJ2-7, with 10 positions matching TRBD2. The CDR3 totals 14 residues. V dropped 5 bases and J dropped 3; count of bases not matched to a gene: 4. The germline V gene has CDR1 MNHNY and CDR2 SVGAGI (reference sequence). The CDR3 reads CASSGGLADYEQYF. The CDR3 DNA reads TGTGCCAGCAGTGGAGGACTAGCGGACTACGAGCAGTACTTC.

This chain connects TRBV30 to TRBJ2-5, with 7 positions matching TRBD2. Matching the DNA end better, TRBJ2-7 makes the J call doubtful. CDR1 and CDR2 (germline): GTSNPN, SVGIG (reference sequence). The CDR3 consists of 14 residues. The CDR3 reads CAWSGGGLSYEQYF. CDR3 in DNA: TGTGCCTGGAGTGGGGGAGGGTTATCCTACGAGCAGTACTTC.

The genes are TRBV2 and TRBJ1-1, with D possibly being TRBD1 (6 bases). Germline V CDR1 and CDR2: SNHLY, FYNNEI. This CDR3 is built from 14 residues. Trimming removed 1 base from V and 2 bases from J, with 8 bases in between. Here the CDR3 reads CASSEGTDNTEAFF. The CDR3 bases are TGTGCCAGCAGTGAAGGGACAGATAACACTGAAGCTTTCTTT.

The V and J genes are TRBV6-5 and TRBJ1-4, with D possibly matching TRBD1 (5 bases). The germline V gene has CDR1 MNHEY and CDR2 SVGAGI. Trimming removed 5 bases at V and 7 bases at J, with 14 bases between. This CDR3 is 14 amino acids long. CDR3 sequence (DNA): TGTGCCAGCAGTCCGCCGGGGGGACGTGAAAAACTGTTTTTT. The encoded protein is CASSPPGGREKLFF.

As regards this clone: The sample contains more than one DNA sequence encoding this CDR3. The chain has TRBV30 and TRBJ2-7; D is perhaps TRBD2 (5 bases). Trimming left V 2 bases short and J 1 base short, with 6 bases between. The germline V gene encodes CDR1 GTSNPN and CDR2 SVGIG (reference sequence). The CDR3 runs 12 residues. DNA for the CDR3: TGTGCCTGGAGTCGCGGGTCCTACGAGCAGTACTTC. It codes for CAWSRGSYEQYF.

The rearrangement joins TRBV30 to TRBJ1-4; weak D call: TRBD1 (6 bases). There are 14 residues in the CDR3. Germline assignment: CDR1 GTSNPN and CDR2 SVGIG (reference sequence). The V end lost 0 bases, the J end lost 4 bases, and 9 bases lay between the germline ends. The CDR3 region is CAWSVQGGNEKLFF. Here the CDR3 DNA reads TGTGCCTGGAGTGTACAAGGGGGTAATGAAAAACTGTTTTTT. Complete variable domain (other parts from reference TRBV30 and TRBJ1-4): SQTIHQWPATLVQPVGSPLSLECTVEGTSNPNLYWYRQAAGRGLQLLFYSVGIGQISSEVPQNLSASRPQDRQFILSSKKLLLSDSGFYLCAWSVQGGNEKLFFGSGTQLSVL.